This T cell receptor (beta chain) emerged from a study of PD-L1 blockade in urothelial cancer. The method was immunoSEQ multiplex PCR; TCRdb's version includes in-frame clones alone and lacks a portion of them. This repertoire shows 40,000 to 45,000 clones, around 80% found once; its top ten account for approximately 3%. The V end lost 3 bases, the J end lost 3 bases, and 6 bases lay between the germline ends. Germline V lookup: CDR1 DFQATT, CDR2 SNEGSKA (reference sequence). This CDR3 is 11 amino acids long. The receptor comes from a man aged 65 to 79 with urothelial cancer. The specimen was PBMCs, collected around atezolizumab (anti-PD-L1) treatment. The chain recombines TRBV20-1 with TRBJ2-7; no firm D call. DNA for the CDR3: TGCAGTGCTAGGCGTAACTACGAGCAGTACTTC. It specifies CSARRNYEQYF.